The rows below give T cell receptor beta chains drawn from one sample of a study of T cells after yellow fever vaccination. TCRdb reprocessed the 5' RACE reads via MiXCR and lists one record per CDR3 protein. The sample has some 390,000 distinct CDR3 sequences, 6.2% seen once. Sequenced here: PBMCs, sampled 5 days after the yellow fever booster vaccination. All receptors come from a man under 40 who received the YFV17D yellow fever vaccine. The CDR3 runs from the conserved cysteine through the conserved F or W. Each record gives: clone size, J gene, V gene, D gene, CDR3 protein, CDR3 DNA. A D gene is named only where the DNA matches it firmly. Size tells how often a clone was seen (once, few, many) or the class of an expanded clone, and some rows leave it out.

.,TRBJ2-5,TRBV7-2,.,CASSSLTVPQETQYF,TGTGCCAGCAGCAGCCTGACGGTCCCGCAAGAGACCCAGTACTTC
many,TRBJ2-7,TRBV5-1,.,CASSPGSSSYEQYF,TGCGCCAGCAGCCCAGGGTCGAGCTCCTACGAGCAGTACTTC
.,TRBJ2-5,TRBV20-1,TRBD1,CSASRQGQETQYF,TGCAGTGCTAGTCGACAGGGTCAAGAGACCCAGTACTTC
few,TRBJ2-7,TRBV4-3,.,CASSQDLTGRLYEQYF,TGCGCCAGCAGCCAAGATCTAACCGGGAGACTCTACGAGCAGTACTTC
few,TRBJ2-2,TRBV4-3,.,CASSQDLVGRELFF,TGCGCCAGCAGCCAAGATCTAGTGGGCAGGGAGCTGTTTTTT
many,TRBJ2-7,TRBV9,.,CASSVEARREHEQYF,TGTGCCAGCAGCGTAGAGGCCCGTCGGGAACACGAGCAGTACTTC
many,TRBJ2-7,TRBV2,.,CASRTEISEQYF,TGTGCCAGCAGGACAGAGATCAGCGAGCAGTACTTC
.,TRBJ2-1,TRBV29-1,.,CSAGPSHEQFF,TGCAGTGCAGGGCCCTCCCATGAGCAGTTCTTC
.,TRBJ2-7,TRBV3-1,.,CASSDPGTPKQYF,TGTGCCAGCAGCGACCCCGGAACACCCAAGCAGTACTTC
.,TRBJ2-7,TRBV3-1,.,CASSQERNEQYF,TGTGCCAGCAGCCAAGAGAGGAACGAGCAGTACTTC
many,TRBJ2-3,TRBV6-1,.,CASRSDGRRTWLTDTQYF,TGTGCCAGCAGGTCCGATGGACGGCGGACTTGGTTAACAGATACGCAGTATTTT
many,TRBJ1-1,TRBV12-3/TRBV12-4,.,CASRVNTEAFF,TGTGCCAGCAGGGTGAACACTGAAGCTTTCTTT
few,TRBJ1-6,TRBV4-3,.,CASSQEQGQFSPLHF,TGCGCCAGCAGCCAAGAGCAAGGACAGTTCTCACCCCTCCACTTT
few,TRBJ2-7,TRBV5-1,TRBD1,CASSHPGTGFYEQYF,TGCGCCAGCAGCCACCCTGGGACAGGTTTCTACGAGCAGTACTTC
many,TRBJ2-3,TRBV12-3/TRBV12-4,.,CAITGARNTQYF,TGTGCCATCACGGGGGCAAGAAATACGCAGTATTTT
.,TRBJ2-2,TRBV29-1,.,CSATGDTGELFF,TGCAGCGCGACGGGGGACACCGGGGAGCTGTTTTTT
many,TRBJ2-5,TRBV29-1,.,CSVVARDKRKFQETQYF,TGCAGCGTTGTAGCCCGGGACAAGCGGAAGTTTCAAGAGACCCAGTACTTC
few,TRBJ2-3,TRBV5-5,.,CASSPSLTQGDF,TGTGCCAGCAGCCCGAGCCTCACTCAGGGAGATTTT
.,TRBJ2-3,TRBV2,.,CASSHRTEGTDTQYF,TGTGCCAGCAGCCATCGGACAGAGGGCACAGATACGCAGTATTTT
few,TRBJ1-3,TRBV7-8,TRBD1,CASSLDRVALGNTIYF,TGTGCCAGCAGCTTGGACAGGGTGGCCCTTGGAAACACCATATATTTT
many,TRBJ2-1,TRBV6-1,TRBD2,CASSRTSGTNYNEQFF,TGTGCCAGCAGCCGGACTAGCGGGACGAACTACAATGAGCAGTTCTTC
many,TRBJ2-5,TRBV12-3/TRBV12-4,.,CASSLGRVETQYF,TGTGCCAGCAGTTTAGGCAGGGTAGAGACCCAGTACTTC
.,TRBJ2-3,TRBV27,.,CASSSQARGARPRDTQYF,TGTGCCAGCAGTTCCCAAGCAAGGGGAGCCCGGCCAAGAGATACGCAGTATTTT
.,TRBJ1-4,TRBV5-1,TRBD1,CASSPGQGVNEKLFF,TGCGCCAGCAGCCCAGGACAGGGTGTAAATGAAAAACTGTTTTTT
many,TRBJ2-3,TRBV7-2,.,CASSLDRPDTQYF,TGTGCCAGCAGCTTAGATAGGCCAGATACGCAGTATTTT
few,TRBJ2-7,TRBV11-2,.,CASGNIVYEQYF,TGTGCCAGCGGGAACATCGTCTACGAGCAGTACTTC
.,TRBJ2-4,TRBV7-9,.,CASSEAGVAKNIQYF,TGTGCCAGCAGCGAAGCAGGGGTTGCCAAAAACATTCAGTACTTC
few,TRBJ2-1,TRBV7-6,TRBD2,CASSYHPGLAGEQFF,TGTGCCAGCAGTTATCATCCCGGACTAGCTGGCGAGCAGTTCTTC
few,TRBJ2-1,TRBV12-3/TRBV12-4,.,CASSPTGNEQFF,TGTGCCAGCAGTCCGACGGGGAATGAGCAGTTCTTC
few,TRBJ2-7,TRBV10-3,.,CAISPQGRSGEQYF,TGTGCCATCAGTCCACAGGGTAGAAGTGGCGAGCAGTACTTC
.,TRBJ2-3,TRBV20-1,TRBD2,CSARKLAGTSTDTQYF,TGCAGTGCGAGAAAACTAGCGGGGACTAGCACAGATACGCAGTATTTT
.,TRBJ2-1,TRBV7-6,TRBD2,CASSSPWGGRAHEQFF,TGTGCCAGCAGCTCCCCTTGGGGCGGGAGGGCCCATGAGCAGTTCTTC
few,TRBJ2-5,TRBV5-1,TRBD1,CASRQGGRETQYF,TGCGCCAGCCGACAGGGGGGTCGAGAGACCCAGTACTTC
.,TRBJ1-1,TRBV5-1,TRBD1,CASSAGQGLTEAFF,TGCGCCAGCAGCGCGGGACAGGGGTTGACTGAAGCTTTCTTT
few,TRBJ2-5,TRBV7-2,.,CASGSSIETQYF,TGTGCCAGCGGGAGTTCAATAGAGACCCAGTACTTC
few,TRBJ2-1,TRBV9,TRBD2,CASSVAQVAGSYNEQFF,TGTGCCAGCAGCGTAGCTCAGGTAGCGGGCTCCTACAATGAGCAGTTCTTC
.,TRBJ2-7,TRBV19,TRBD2,CASSILFAGAPTEQYF,TGTGCCAGTAGTATCCTCTTCGCGGGAGCTCCTACCGAGCAGTACTTC
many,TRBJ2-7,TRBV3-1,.,CASSPGTRTYEQYF,TGTGCCAGCAGCCCCGGGACGCGGACCTACGAGCAGTACTTC
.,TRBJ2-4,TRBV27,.,CASSFRNIQYF,TGTGCCAGCAGTTTTAGAAACATTCAGTACTTC
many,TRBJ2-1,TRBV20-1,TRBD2,CSARGLASEGEQFF,TGCAGTGCTAGAGGACTAGCGTCCGAGGGTGAGCAGTTCTTC
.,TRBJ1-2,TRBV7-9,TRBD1,CATPLGDRKVYGYTF,TGTGCCACCCCATTGGGGGACAGGAAGGTCTATGGCTACACCTTC
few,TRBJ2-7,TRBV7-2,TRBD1,CASSFTLGIQGINEQYF,TGTGCCAGCAGCTTCACCCTCGGGATACAGGGGATCAACGAGCAGTACTTC
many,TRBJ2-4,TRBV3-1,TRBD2,CASSQAYDGTSLARNIQYF,TGTGCCAGCAGCCAAGCATATGACGGGACTAGCTTGGCCAGAAACATTCAGTACTTC
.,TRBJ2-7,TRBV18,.,CASSPNGVHEQYF,TGTGCCAGCTCACCGAATGGGGTCCACGAGCAGTACTTC
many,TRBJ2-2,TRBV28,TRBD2,CASTSGRAVPGELFF,TGTGCCAGCACTAGCGGGAGGGCGGTTCCCGGGGAGCTGTTTTTT